Below, 17 T cell receptor beta chains from the same sample are listed, as sequenced in a study of T cell repertoires in cytomegalovirus infection. One entry per CDR3 protein, called by TCRdb with MiXCR from the reads. The table records 650,000 to 900,000 distinct CDR3 sequences, around a third of them present only once. For these receptors, no antigen is known. Sequenced here: cultured CD8+ T cells from PBMCs, sampled from culture after CMV antigen stimulation. These TCRs come from a human donor in good health (CMV status not recorded). Some clones in this sample may be carry-over from other donors' samples.

The chain is built from TRBV2 and TRBJ1-6; D may be TRBD1 (5 bases). CDR1 is SNHLY, CDR2 FYNNEI, per germline. With 1 base removed from V and 10 bases from J, the gap between germline ends came to 14 bases. The CDR3 spans 15 residues. The chain's CDR3 is CASSEDAAGTSPLHF. The CDR3 nucleotides are TGTGCCAGCAGTGAAGATGCTGCGGGGACCTCACCCCTCCACTTT.

This clonotype is a singleton in its sample. The chain joins TRBV19 to TRBJ2-2; 7 bases line up with TRBD2. This CDR3 region has 14 residues. Germline trimming cut 7 bases from V and 7 bases from J; bases unmatched to any gene: 9. Germline lookup yields CDR1 LNHDA and CDR2 SQIVND (reference sequence). The CDR3 loop is CASTDRGSGGELFF. The CDR3, as DNA: TGTGCCAGTACCGACCGCGGGAGTGGCGGGGAGCTGTTTTTT.

The V gene is TRBV5-4, the J gene TRBJ2-7; D remains ambiguous. V was trimmed by 4 bases and J by 6 bases, leaving 17 bases between them. Germline V gene data show CDR1 as SGHNT and CDR2 as YYREEE (reference sequence). The CDR3 spans 14 residues. CDR3 nucleotides: TGTGCCAGCAGCGCGTGGCTAGGCGAAGGCGAGCAGTACTTC. As protein: CASSAWLGEGEQYF.

Worth noting for this clonotype: A read error may produce the germline difference seen at one junction end. The chain recombines TRBV6-2 or TRBV6-3 with TRBJ2-1, with 16 bases fitting TRBD2. The germline CDR1 and CDR2 sequences are MNHEY and SVGEGT. CDR3 length equals 20 residues. In DNA, the CDR3 is TGTGCCAGCAGTTACCTGAGGGGACTAGCGGGGGGGAGCTCCTACAATGTGCAGTTCTTC. Its protein is CASSYLRGLAGGSSYNVQFF.

The rearrangement joins TRBV6-2 or TRBV6-3 to TRBJ1-1; TRBD1 matches at 7 bases. In germline, CDR1 is MNHEY, CDR2 SVGEGT. The trim removed 2 bases at V and 5 bases at J, leaving 8 bases unmatched. This CDR3 has 15 residues. CDR3 in amino acids: CASSYGGGSWTEAFF. The CDR3 DNA is TGTGCCAGCAGTTACGGAGGGGGCTCTTGGACTGAAGCTTTCTTT.

About this clonotype itself: Since no conserved phenylalanine or tryptophan closes the CDR3, a read error is the likely cause. The chain has TRBV7-2 and TRBJ2-2; 9 nucleotides align to TRBD1. Germline V gives CDR1 SGHTA, CDR2 FQGNSA. Losses at the gene ends were 3 bases for V and 1 base for J; bases not matched to a gene: 9. The CDR3 runs to 18 residues. The CDR3 nucleotides read TGTGCCAGCAGCTTGGGTCCGACAGGGGGAGTGAACACCGGGGAGCTGTTTATT. Its translation: CASSLGPTGGVNTGELFI.

This clonotype was found a few times. The chain employs TRBV7-8 and TRBJ1-1; a weak D match, TRBD1 (5 bases). The germline V gene has CDR1 SGHVS and CDR2 FQNEAQ. Trimming left V 4 bases short and J 4 bases short, with 13 bases between. The CDR3 totals 14 residues. The CDR3 loop reads CASSSLRRGTEAFF. The CDR3 DNA reads as TGTGCCAGCAGCTCACTCAGGAGGGGCACTGAAGCTTTCTTT. Full variable domain (remainder filled in from reference TRBV7-8 and TRBJ1-1): GAGVSQSPRYKVAKRGQDVALRCDPISGHVSLFWYQQALGQGPEFLTYFQNEAQLDKSGLPSDRFFAERPEGSVSTLKIQRTQQEDSAVYLCASSSLRRGTEAFFGQGTRLTVV.

On this clonotype: A clone one base away is much larger, so this may be a read error. V is TRBV7-6 and J is TRBJ2-5; D call uncertain. The CDR3 covers 11 residues. Per the germline V gene, CDR1 is SGHVS and CDR2 is FNYEAQ. CDR3 in amino acids: CACRYQETQYF. The CDR3, as DNA: TGTGCCTGCAGATACCAAGAGACCCAGTACTTC.

This clonotype was recorded at least ten times. The J gene is TRBJ2-2, the V gene TRBV7-6, with D perhaps TRBD1 (6 bases). V lost 3 bases and J lost 1, with 9 bases in between. The CDR3 is 15 amino acids. The V gene's germline CDR1 is SGHVS and CDR2 FNYEAQ. The CDR3 nucleotides read TGTGCCAGCAGCTTTGGGACATTGAACACCGGGGAGCTGTTTTTT. Translated, it gives CASSFGTLNTGELFF.

This clonotype is a singleton in its sample. A much larger clonotype is one base distant, so this may be a read error. The chain is built from TRBV7-6 and TRBJ2-7, with TRBD2 as a possible D gene (5 bases). Trimming shortened V by 4 bases and J by 3 bases, and 16 bases separated the two germline ends. The CDR3 has 15 amino acids. CDR1 and CDR2 from the germline V gene are SGHVS and FNYEAQ. CDR3 in amino acids: CASSSGPGKVYEQYF. In DNA, the CDR3 is TGTGCCAGCAGCTCTGGTCCGGGAAAGGTCTACGAGCAGTACTTC.

The chain links TRBV6-5 to TRBJ1-1; a weak D match, TRBD1 (6 bases). There are 14 residues in the CDR3. The germline V gene has CDR1 MNHEY and CDR2 SVGAGI. V was clipped by 2 bases and J by 3 bases, with 10 bases between them. The CDR3 reads CASSYPGADTEAFF. CDR3 nucleotide sequence: TGTGCCAGCAGTTACCCGGGGGCGGACACTGAAGCTTTCTTT.

In this sample, this clonotype turned up once. The chain carries TRBV19 and TRBJ2-7; 8 bases line up with TRBD2. The CDR3 has 16 amino acids. The germline CDR1 and CDR2 sequences are LNHDA and SQIVND (reference sequence). Unmatched junction bases numbered 9, after V lost 5 bases and J lost 0 bases. The CDR3 nucleotides read TGTGCCAGTAGTCCCACACTAGCGGCGAGCTCCTACGAGCAGTACTTC. Protein sequence: CASSPTLAASSYEQYF. The full variable domain, in which reference TRBV19 and TRBJ2-7 provide the parts outside the CDR3, is DGGITQSPKYLFRKEGQNVTLSCEQNLNHDAMYWYRQDPGQGLRLIYYSQIVNDFQKGDIAEGYSVSREKKESFPLTVTSAQKNPTAFYLCASSPTLAASSYEQYFGPGTRLTVT.

This clonotype was detected a few times. This chain links TRBV5-1 with TRBJ2-5; the match to TRBD1 covers 9 bases. Looked up from germline, CDR1 is SGHRS and CDR2 is YFSETQ. The length of the CDR3 is 14 residues. V was clipped by 5 bases and J by 3 bases; unmatched bases: 5. CDR3 DNA: TGCGCCAGCAGGGACAGGGGTTTCGAAGAGACCCAGTACTTC. Protein sequence: CASRDRGFEETQYF. The entire variable domain, with the rest obtained from reference TRBV5-1 and TRBJ2-5, is as follows: KAGVTQTPRYLIKTRGQQVTLSCSPISGHRSVSWYQQTPGQGLQFLFEYFSETQRNKGNFPGRFSGRQFSNSRSEMNVSTLELGDSALYLCASRDRGFEETQYFGPGTRLLVL.

This clonotype was observed a handful of times. The gene calls are TRBV5-1 and TRBJ2-2; 15 positions agree with TRBD2. V lost 2 bases, J lost 6 bases, and 8 bases stayed unmatched. Germline CDR1 reads SGHRS; CDR2 reads YFSETQ. CDR3 size: 18 residues. The CDR3 DNA is TGCGCCAGCAGCTTCGGACTAGCGGGGGGGCCGGTATCCGGGGAGCTGTTTTTT. This sequence encodes CASSFGLAGGPVSGELFF.

V usage is TRBV12-3 or TRBV12-4 and J usage is TRBJ2-3, with D perhaps assigned TRBD1 or TRBD2 (5 bases each). V shed 10 bases and J shed 4 bases, with 18 bases lying between them. This CDR3 region has 14 residues. CDR3 amino acids: CANRAGTSPDTQYF. The CDR3 nucleotides are TGTGCCAACAGAGCCGGGACGTCGCCAGATACGCAGTATTTT.

This clonotype was seen many times. This rearrangement joins TRBV24-1 to TRBJ2-1; tentatively, D is TRBD1 (6 bases). The CDR3 covers 13 residues. The ends were cut back, 4 bases at V and 8 bases at J, with 11 bases in the middle. Per the germline V gene, CDR1 is KGHDR and CDR2 is SFDVKD. The CDR3 DNA is TGTGCCACCAGTGAGAGCTACAGGGATGAGCAGTTCTTC. Its translation: CATSESYRDEQFF.

The chain uses TRBV7-6 and TRBJ2-1; possibly TRBD2 for D (6 bases). This CDR3 contains 16 residues. Germline CDR1 SGHVS, CDR2 FNYEAQ. Between the trimmed V and J ends, which lost 5 bases and 2 bases, there was a span of 16 bases. The CDR3 region has the DNA TGTGCCAGCAGCGGAGGCGCGGGAAGGACCTACAATGAGCAGTTCTTC. Translation: CASSGGAGRTYNEQFF.